Presented here are 26 T cell receptor beta chains from one specimen sequenced in a study of blood T cell repertoires in COVID-19 (TCRdb year 2020). Library creation used the immunoSEQ multiplex PCR assay. TCRdb holds this immuneACCESS table with in-frame rearrangements only. Some clones are missing; in checked studies, unresolved V genes explain under half, and the rest has no known cause. Here the sample has approximately 120,000 clones; roughly 91% occur a single time. The ten most abundant clones make up about 1.5% of the sample. Material: peripheral blood. These receptors were collected from a human donor in a cohort sampled during active COVID-19.

V is TRBV28 and J is TRBJ2-7; tentative D call: TRBD1 (7 bases). The CDR3 is 15 amino acids. Germline V lookup: CDR1 MDHEN, CDR2 SYDVKM. Trimming stripped 5 bases from V and 8 bases from J, with 22 bases between. CDR3 nucleotides: TGTGCCAGCAGTCCCCAGAGACAGGGCCGGGGGAAGCAGTACTTC. Residues: CASSPQRQGRGKQYF.

This clone has a handful of counts. The chain combines TRBV4-1 with TRBJ2-7; TRBD1 aligns across 8 bases. The CDR3 spans 17 residues. Trimming at V came to 4 bases and at J to 0 bases, leaving 11 bases not matched to a gene. The V gene's germline CDR1 is MGHRA and CDR2 YSYEKL. As DNA, the CDR3 is TGCGCCAGCAGCCTTACTAAACAGGGGGTGGGCTCCTACGAGCAGTACTTC. The encoded protein is CASSLTKQGVGSYEQYF.

CDR3 DNA: TGTGCCAGTAGTGCCTCTAGCGGGAGCTACGAGCAGTACTTC. Encoded protein: CASSASSGSYEQYF. This chain joins TRBV19 and TRBJ2-7, with 10 nucleotides matching TRBD2. Germline V gene lookup returns CDR1 LNHDA and CDR2 SQIVND (reference sequence). The length of the CDR3 is 14 residues. Germline trimming cut 5 bases from V and 3 bases from J; bases unmatched to any gene: 4.

The V call is TRBV30, the J call TRBJ2-7; D is unclear. The CDR3 sequence is 11 residues long. V was clipped by 2 bases and J by 4 bases, with 6 bases between them. Germline loops: CDR1 GTSNPN, CDR2 SVGIG (reference sequence). The CDR3 coding sequence is TGTGCCTGGAGTATCGGTTACGAGCAGTACTTC. Translated, it gives CAWSIGYEQYF.

CDR3 sequence: CASSRGLAAPETQYF. The CDR3 DNA is TGTGCCAGCAGTCGCGGACTAGCGGCTCCTGAGACCCAGTACTTC. The rearrangement joins TRBV6-2 or TRBV6-3 to TRBJ2-5; 10 bases align to TRBD2. Looked up from germline, CDR1 is MNHEY and CDR2 is SVGEGT. The CDR3 is 15 residues long. V was clipped by 5 bases and J by 5 bases; unmatched bases: 8.

This sequence joins TRBV27 and TRBJ2-3, with 11 bases identical to TRBD2. The V gene end was trimmed by 2 bases and the J gene end by 4 bases; junction bases not matched to a gene: 11. This CDR3 spans 18 amino acids. Germline CDR1 and CDR2: MNHEY and SMNVEV (reference sequence). CDR3 amino acids: CASSLLYSGGGSSDTQYF. CDR3 nucleotides: TGTGCCAGCAGTTTACTGTATAGCGGGGGGGGTAGTTCAGATACGCAGTATTTT.

This chain joins TRBV18 and TRBJ1-2; D call uncertain. The germline CDR1 and CDR2 sequences are KGHSH and LQKENI. V lost 3 bases and J lost 8, with 16 bases in between. CDR3 length: 14 residues. The CDR3 DNA reads as TGTGCCAGCTCACCGACCTCCGGGAAGTCCGGCTACACCTTC. Encoded protein: CASSPTSGKSGYTF.

V is TRBV3-1 (or the pseudogene TRBV3-2) and J is TRBJ2-5; TRBD1 is a possible D gene (6 bases). CDR1 is LGHDT and CDR2 is YNNKEL in the germline V gene (reference sequence). V dropped 3 bases and J dropped 1 base, with 27 bases sitting between them. The CDR3 spans 20 residues. As DNA, the CDR3 is TGTGCCAGCAGCCATTTGAGAGGGACACACCTTTCAACTGCCCAAGAGACCCAGTACTTC. Encoded protein: CASSHLRGTHLSTAQETQYF.

The rearrangement uses TRBV4-2 and TRBJ2-2, with a possible D match to TRBD2 (5 bases). The V gene lost 0 bases and the J gene lost 5 bases, with 10 bases spanning the gap. This CDR3 is built from 15 residues. Germline CDR1 is LGHNA and CDR2 is YNFKEQ. The CDR3 spells CASSQDPQRTGELFF. The CDR3 coding sequence is TGTGCCAGCAGCCAAGATCCGCAGCGGACCGGGGAGCTGTTTTTT.

The V call is TRBV7-2, the J call TRBJ1-2; tentative D call: TRBD1 (5 bases). The CDR3 length is 15 residues. V lost 5 bases and J lost 0, with 13 bases in between. Germline CDR1 is SGHTA and CDR2 is FQGNSA. The CDR3 loop reads CASSPSGLSNYGYTF. In DNA form, the CDR3 reads TGTGCCAGCAGCCCCTCAGGGCTATCTAACTATGGCTACACCTTC.

The chain is built from TRBV6-6 and TRBJ1-6, with 8 bases lining up with TRBD1. Germline CDR1 is MNHNY and CDR2 is SVGAGI (reference sequence). V was pared by 6 bases and J by 10 bases, with 8 bases of the junction left unmatched. The CDR3 consists of 14 residues. CDR3 sequence: CASSQGQGQSPLHF. CDR3 DNA: TGTGCCAGCAGCCAAGGACAGGGTCAATCACCCCTCCACTTT.

The chain is built from TRBV19 and TRBJ1-1; a weak D match, TRBD1 (6 bases). Germline V gene data show CDR1 as LNHDA and CDR2 as SQIVND (reference sequence). The V and J ends lost 7 bases and 5 bases respectively, with 17 bases between them. CDR3 length: 14 amino acids. CDR3 sequence reads: CASKDMGARTEAFF. The CDR3 DNA follows: TGTGCCAGTAAAGACATGGGGGCGAGGACTGAAGCTTTCTTT.

CDR3 nucleotide sequence: TGTGCCAGCAGTCTCGGACTAGACTTTGAGCAGTTCTTC. It specifies CASSLGLDFEQFF. The chain couples TRBV27 to TRBJ2-1, with 7 bases lining up with TRBD2. Per germline, CDR1 MNHEY and CDR2 SMNVEV (reference sequence). This CDR3 spans 13 amino acids. Trimming took 5 bases from V and 9 from J; bases not matched to a gene: 7.

V is TRBV25-1 and J is TRBJ1-1; D ambiguous. CDR3 length: 14 residues. CDR1 is MGHDK, CDR2 SYGVNS, per germline. V was cut by 6 bases and J by 2 bases, with 13 bases left in between. In DNA form, the CDR3 reads TGTGCCAGCAGATTCGGACGGGGTAACACTGAAGCTTTCTTT. Translating it yields CASRFGRGNTEAFF.

V and J are TRBV18 and TRBJ1-5; 12 bases agree with TRBD1. From germline, CDR1 is KGHSH and CDR2 LQKENI. J lost 6 bases, V lost 6 bases, and 6 bases had no gene match. The CDR3 extends over 15 amino acids. CDR3 in amino acids: CASSSGTGGGQPQHF. The DNA of the CDR3 is TGTGCCAGCTCCTCCGGGACAGGGGGCGGTCAGCCCCAGCATTTT.

The chain links TRBV3-1 (or the pseudogene TRBV3-2) to TRBJ2-7, with 7 nucleotides matching TRBD1. V shed 3 bases, J shed 2 bases, and the junction held 1 base outside the gene matches. CDR1 is LGHDT and CDR2 is YNNKEL in the germline V gene (reference sequence). The CDR3 length is 13 residues. Here the CDR3 DNA reads TGTGCCAGCAGCCACGGACAGGCCTACGAGCAGTACTTC. This encodes CASSHGQAYEQYF.

The genes are TRBV29-1 and TRBJ1-1; D is unclear. Trimming left V 6 bases short and J 5 bases short, with 10 bases between. Germline V gives CDR1 SQVTM, CDR2 ANQGSEA. The CDR3 consists of 11 residues. The CDR3 is CSVNYLTEAFF. The CDR3 DNA sequence: TGCAGCGTCAACTATCTGACTGAAGCTTTCTTT.

The CDR3 bases are TGTGCCAGCAGAAGGGACTCGACTAGCAATCAGCCCCAGCATTTT. This gives the protein CASRRDSTSNQPQHF. The genes are TRBV2 and TRBJ1-5, with D tentatively TRBD1 (5 bases). The CDR3 sequence is 15 residues long. V lost 6 bases and J lost 0, with 12 bases in between. Germline CDR1 SNHLY, CDR2 FYNNEI.

This chain links TRBV12-5 with TRBJ2-5; D unclear. V shed 4 bases and J shed 3 bases, with 3 bases lying between them. The CDR3 sequence is 11 residues long. CDR1 is LGHNT and CDR2 is FRNRAP in the germline V gene. The CDR3 sequence is CASGSKETQYF. CDR3 DNA sequence: TGTGCTAGTGGTTCCAAAGAGACCCAGTACTTC.

This chain uses TRBV28 with TRBJ2-7; 9 bases are a match to TRBD1. Germline V gene data show CDR1 as MDHEN and CDR2 as SYDVKM. The J segment lost 0 bases and the V segment lost 7 bases, leaving 7 bases of the junction unmatched. CDR3 length equals 15 residues. DNA for the CDR3: TGTGCCAGCACCCTGGACAGGGGACACTCCTACGAGCAGTACTTC. The encoded protein is CASTLDRGHSYEQYF.

The chain joins TRBV6-1 to TRBJ2-6; no reliable D call. There are 16 residues in the CDR3. The germline gives CDR1 MNHNS, CDR2 SASEGT. The V gene lost 1 base and the J gene lost 0 bases, with 7 bases spanning the gap. The CDR3 spells CASSEVFGSGANVLTF. CDR3 sequence (DNA): TGTGCCAGCAGTGAAGTTTTCGGCTCTGGGGCCAACGTCCTGACTTTC.

The chain carries TRBV13 and TRBJ2-5, with TRBD2 identical over 8 bases. Germline V gene lookup returns CDR1 PRHDT and CDR2 FYEKMQ (reference sequence). With V trimmed by 5 bases and J by 2 bases, 4 bases remained unmatched. CDR3 length: 14 residues. The CDR3 protein is CASSAGLDQETQYF. Written as DNA, the CDR3 is TGTGCCAGCAGCGCGGGACTAGATCAAGAGACCCAGTACTTC. Combining the CDR3 with reference TRBV13 and TRBJ2-5 gives the whole variable domain AAGVIQSPRHLIKEKRETATLKCYPIPRHDTVYWYQQGPGQDPQFLISFYEKMQSDKGSIPDRFSAQQFSDYHSELNMSSLELGDSALYFCASSAGLDQETQYFGPGTRLLVL.

The chain combines TRBV15 with TRBJ1-5; 11 bases are shared with TRBD1. CDR1 LNHNV and CDR2 YYDKDF come from the germline V gene (reference sequence). V dropped 4 bases and J dropped 4; count of bases not matched to a gene: 9. CDR3 length equals 17 residues. CDR3 sequence (DNA): TGTGCCACCAGCACCCTGACCGGGACAGGGGGGAATCAGCCCCAGCATTTT. It specifies CATSTLTGTGGNQPQHF.

The chain recombines TRBV19 with TRBJ2-1; D perhaps matches TRBD2 (6 bases). Germline lookup yields CDR1 LNHDA and CDR2 SQIVND (reference sequence). The CDR3 runs to 11 residues. V lost 7 bases to trimming and J lost 10 bases, with 11 bases between them. CDR3 nucleotides: TGTGCCAGTACGGCGGGAAGCGAGCAGTTCTTC. This translates into CASTAGSEQFF. The entire variable domain, with the rest obtained from reference TRBV19 and TRBJ2-1, is as follows: DGGITQSPKYLFRKEGQNVTLSCEQNLNHDAMYWYRQDPGQGLRLIYYSQIVNDFQKGDIAEGYSVSREKKESFPLTVTSAQKNPTAFYLCASTAGSEQFFGPGTRLTVL.

Only a few counts were recorded for this clone. The chain couples TRBV7-9 to TRBJ1-2, with 9 bases fitting TRBD1. The CDR3 runs to 14 residues. Germline values: CDR1 SEHNR, CDR2 FQNEAQ (reference sequence). V lost 6 bases, J lost 7 bases, and 9 bases stayed unmatched. DNA for the CDR3: TGTGCCAGCAGGCGAACAGGGGGCGACCGTGGCTACACCTTC. Encoded protein: CASRRTGGDRGYTF.

The chain combines TRBV5-4 with TRBJ2-3; 8 bases line up with TRBD2. The junction had 7 bases not matched to a gene; V was cut back by 1 base and J by 3 bases. The V gene's germline CDR1 is SGHNT and CDR2 YYREEE (reference sequence). This CDR3 is 16 amino acids long. CDR3 DNA: TGTGCCAGCAGCTTGAATCGGGGGGGTGGGACAGATACGCAGTATTTT. It yields the protein CASSLNRGGGTDTQYF. Filled out from reference TRBV5-4 and TRBJ2-3, the complete variable domain reads ETGVTQSPTHLIKTRGQQVTLRCSSQSGHNTVSWYQQALGQGPQFIFQYYREEENGRGNFPPRFSGLQFPNYSSELNVNALELDDSALYLCASSLNRGGGTDTQYFGPGTRLTVL.